This TCR beta chain was obtained from a study of neurological immune-mediated disorders. V dropped 1 base and J dropped 5; count of bases not matched to a gene: 4. The CDR3 sequence is 15 residues long. Germline V lookup: CDR1 SGHRS, CDR2 YFSETQ. Each CDR3 protein gets one entry after TCRdb re-called the 5' RACE reads with MiXCR. Counted here are fewer than 40,000 distinct CDR3 sequences, about 4.8% occurring once; the ten biggest clones make up 20% to 25%. This clonotype was counted at least ten times. This receptor was obtained from a young man in good health. Sequenced sample: PBMCs. V gene TRBV5-1 combines with J gene TRBJ1-5; 9 bases are shared with TRBD1. The CDR3 here is CASSLKTGGDQPQHF. In DNA, the CDR3 is TGCGCCAGCAGCTTGAAGACAGGGGGGGATCAGCCCCAGCATTTT. Drawing the rest from reference TRBV5-1 and TRBJ1-5, the complete variable domain is KAGVTQTPRYLIKTRGQQVTLSCSPISGHRSVSWYQQTPGQGLQFLFEYFSETQRNKGNFPGRFSGRQFSNSRSEMNVSTLELGDSALYLCASSLKTGGDQPQHFGDGTRLSIL.